This T cell receptor beta chain was retrieved from a study of CD8 T cells in Susac syndrome. Between the trimmed V and J ends, which lost 4 bases and 0 bases, there was a span of 9 bases. The CDR3 totals 14 residues. The germline V gene encodes CDR1 SGHNT and CDR2 YYREEE (reference sequence). RNA totalling roughly 0.45 to 1 ug underwent reverse transcription with random hexamers. TCR beta CDR3 was amplified by immunoSEQ multiplex PCR. This amplification extended across 54 Vbeta and 13 Jbeta segments. MiXCR, run by TCRdb on the immunoSEQ multiplex PCR reads, gives a single entry per CDR3 protein. This table has 250,000 to 300,000 distinct CDR3 sequences, about 88% appearing once. The sequenced target, TCR beta, came from blood CD8+ and CD4+ T cells. The multiple sclerosis control group was made up of treatment-naive patients with stable or active relapsing-remitting disease. TEMRA cells were enriched by FACS, and CD4+ and CD8+ T cells were negatively isolated.

The rearrangement joins TRBV5-4 to TRBJ2-3; D is undetermined. This receptor was identified in a human donor with multiple sclerosis. The sample was CD8+ T cells from PBMCs. The CDR3 DNA follows: TGTGCCAGCAGCCTGGAATCTAGCACAGATACGCAGTATTTT. It encodes CASSLESSTDTQYF.